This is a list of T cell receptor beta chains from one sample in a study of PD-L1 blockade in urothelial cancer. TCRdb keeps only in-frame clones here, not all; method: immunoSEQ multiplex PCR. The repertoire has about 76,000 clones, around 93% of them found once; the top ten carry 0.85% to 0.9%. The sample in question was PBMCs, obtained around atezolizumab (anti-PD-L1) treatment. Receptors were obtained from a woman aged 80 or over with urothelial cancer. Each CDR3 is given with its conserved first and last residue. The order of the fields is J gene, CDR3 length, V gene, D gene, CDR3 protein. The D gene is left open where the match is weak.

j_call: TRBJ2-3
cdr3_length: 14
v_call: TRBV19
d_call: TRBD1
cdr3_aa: CASRRDRGSDTQYF

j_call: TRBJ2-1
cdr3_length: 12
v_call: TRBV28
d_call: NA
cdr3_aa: CASNQGRNEQFF

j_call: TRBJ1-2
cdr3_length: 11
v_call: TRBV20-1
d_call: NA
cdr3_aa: CSASLVYGYTF

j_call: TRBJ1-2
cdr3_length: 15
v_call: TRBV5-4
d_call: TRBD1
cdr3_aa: CASSWAGTGFYGYTF

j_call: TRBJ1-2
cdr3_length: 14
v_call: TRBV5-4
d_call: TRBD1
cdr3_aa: CASSSGTGPYGYTF

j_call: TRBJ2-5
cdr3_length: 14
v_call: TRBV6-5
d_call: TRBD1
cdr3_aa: CASSSPGGGETQYF

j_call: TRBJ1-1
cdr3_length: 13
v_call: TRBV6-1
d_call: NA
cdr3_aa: CASSEGPWTEAFF

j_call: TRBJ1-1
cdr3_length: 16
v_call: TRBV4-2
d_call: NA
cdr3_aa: CASSQGGTNLNTEAFF

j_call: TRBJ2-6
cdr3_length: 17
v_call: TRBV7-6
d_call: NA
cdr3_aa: CASSLRSGISGANVLTF

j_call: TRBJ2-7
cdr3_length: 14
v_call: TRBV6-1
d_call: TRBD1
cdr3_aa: CASSEGTGFYEQYF

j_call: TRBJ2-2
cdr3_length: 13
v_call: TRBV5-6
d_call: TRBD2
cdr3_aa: CASLAGGTGELFF

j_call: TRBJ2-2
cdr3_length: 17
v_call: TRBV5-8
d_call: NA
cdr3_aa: CASSLGLGLVNTGELFF

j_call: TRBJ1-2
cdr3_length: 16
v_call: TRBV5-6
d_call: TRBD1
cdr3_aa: CASRPRTGGNNYGYTF

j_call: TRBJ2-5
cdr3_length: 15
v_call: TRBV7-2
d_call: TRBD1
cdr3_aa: CASSIGGTGVETQYF

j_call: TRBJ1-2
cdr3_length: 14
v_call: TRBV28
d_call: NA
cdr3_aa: CASSPRGGGYGYTF

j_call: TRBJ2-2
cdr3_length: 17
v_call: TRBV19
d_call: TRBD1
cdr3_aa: CASSFHFDRDRTGELFF

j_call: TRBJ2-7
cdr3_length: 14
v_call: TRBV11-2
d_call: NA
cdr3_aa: CASSWGGLRNEQYF

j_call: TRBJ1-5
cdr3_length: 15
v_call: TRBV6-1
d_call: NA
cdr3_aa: CASSEPAGVNQPQHF

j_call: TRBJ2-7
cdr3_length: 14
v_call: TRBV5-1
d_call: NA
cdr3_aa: CASSNTGSSLEQYF

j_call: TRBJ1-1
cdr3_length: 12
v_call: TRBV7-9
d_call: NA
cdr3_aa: CASSSEGPEAFF

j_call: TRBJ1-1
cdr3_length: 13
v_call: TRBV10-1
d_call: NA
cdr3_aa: CASSETGDTEAFF

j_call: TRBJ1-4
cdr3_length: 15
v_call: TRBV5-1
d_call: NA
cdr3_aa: CASTPRGPGDEKLFF

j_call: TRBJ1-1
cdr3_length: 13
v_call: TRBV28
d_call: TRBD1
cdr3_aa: CASTGGQRTEAFF

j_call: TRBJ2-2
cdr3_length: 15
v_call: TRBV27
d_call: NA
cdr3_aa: CASSLSHTNTGELFF

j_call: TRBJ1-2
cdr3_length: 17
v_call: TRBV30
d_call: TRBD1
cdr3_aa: CACGQADSRPLNYGYTF

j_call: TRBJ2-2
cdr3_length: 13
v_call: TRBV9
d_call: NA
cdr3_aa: CASSVDGTGELFF

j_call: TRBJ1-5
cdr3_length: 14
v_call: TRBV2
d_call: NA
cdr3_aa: CASSRWSSNQPQHF

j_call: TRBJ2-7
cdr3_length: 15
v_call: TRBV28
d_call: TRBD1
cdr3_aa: CASSLSGTGSYEQYF

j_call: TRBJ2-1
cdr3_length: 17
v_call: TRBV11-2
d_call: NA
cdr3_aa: CASSLLGGGWTYNEQFF

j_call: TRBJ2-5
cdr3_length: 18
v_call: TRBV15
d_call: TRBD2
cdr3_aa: CATSRAKGLAGVRETQYF

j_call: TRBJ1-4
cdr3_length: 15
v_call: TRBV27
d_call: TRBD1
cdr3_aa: CASSPYRGVNEKLFF

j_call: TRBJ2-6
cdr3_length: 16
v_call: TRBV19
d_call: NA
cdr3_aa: CASSPRTVSGANVLTF

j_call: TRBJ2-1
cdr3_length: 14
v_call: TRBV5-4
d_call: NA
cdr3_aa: CASTSQGSYNEQFF

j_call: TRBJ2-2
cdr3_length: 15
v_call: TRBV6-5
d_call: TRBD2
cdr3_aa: CASSPSGRVTGELFF

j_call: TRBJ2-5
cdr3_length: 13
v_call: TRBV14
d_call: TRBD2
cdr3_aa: CASSLQRGGTQYF

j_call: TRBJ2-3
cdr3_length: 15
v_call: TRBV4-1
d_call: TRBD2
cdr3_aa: CASSLTSGGTDTQYF

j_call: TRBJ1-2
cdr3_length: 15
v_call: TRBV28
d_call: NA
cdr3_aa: CASSFGGSLAYGYTF

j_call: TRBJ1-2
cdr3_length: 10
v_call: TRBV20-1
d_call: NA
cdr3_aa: CSADSGGYTF

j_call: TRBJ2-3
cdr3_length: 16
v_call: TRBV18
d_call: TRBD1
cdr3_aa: CASSPPRGQAADTQYF

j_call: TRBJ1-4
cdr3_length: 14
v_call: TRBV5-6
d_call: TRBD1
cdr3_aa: CASSRGQGDEKLFF

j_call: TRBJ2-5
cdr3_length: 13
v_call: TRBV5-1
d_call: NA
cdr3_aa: CASSLDSGETQYF

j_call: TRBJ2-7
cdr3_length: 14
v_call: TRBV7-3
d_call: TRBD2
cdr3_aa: CASSLGGSGYEQYF

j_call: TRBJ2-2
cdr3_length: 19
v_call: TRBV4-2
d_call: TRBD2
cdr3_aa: CASSQRGVSGRLNTGELFF

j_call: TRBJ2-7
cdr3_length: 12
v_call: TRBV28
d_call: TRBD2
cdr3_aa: CASEREGYEQYF

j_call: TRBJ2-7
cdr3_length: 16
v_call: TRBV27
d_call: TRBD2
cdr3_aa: CASSPRGSGDSYEQYF

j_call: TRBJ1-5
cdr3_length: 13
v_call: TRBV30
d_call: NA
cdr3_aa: CAWSNQGLQPQHF

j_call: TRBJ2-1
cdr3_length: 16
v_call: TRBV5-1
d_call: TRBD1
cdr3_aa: CASSLDGAGGWDEQFF

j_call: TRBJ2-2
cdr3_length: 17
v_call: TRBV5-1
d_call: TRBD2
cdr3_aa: CASSLGLAGGADGELFF

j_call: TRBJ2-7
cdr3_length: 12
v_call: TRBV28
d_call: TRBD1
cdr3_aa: CASLRDSYEQYF

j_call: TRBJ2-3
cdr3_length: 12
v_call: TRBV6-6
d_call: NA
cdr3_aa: CASSYLRGTQYF

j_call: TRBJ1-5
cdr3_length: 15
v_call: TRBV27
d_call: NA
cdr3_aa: CASSLEGGSNQPQHF

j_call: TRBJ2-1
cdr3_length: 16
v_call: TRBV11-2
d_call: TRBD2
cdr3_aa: CASSLDFHGRDNEQFF

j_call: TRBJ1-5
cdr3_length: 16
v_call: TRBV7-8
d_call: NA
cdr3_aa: CASSFISGGGNQPQHF

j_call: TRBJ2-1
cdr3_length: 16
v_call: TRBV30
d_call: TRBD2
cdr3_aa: CAWGLAGSGSYNEQFF

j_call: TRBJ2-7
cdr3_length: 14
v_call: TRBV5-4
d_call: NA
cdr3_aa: CASSLGGGPYEQYF